This TCR beta chain comes out of a study of beta chain features in type 1 diabetes. Expressed TCRB transcripts were sequenced because the entire RNA isolate underwent reverse transcription. Using immunoSEQ multiplex PCR, the repertoire was profiled, and TCRdb retains in-frame clones only, with some absent. The repertoire holds 200,000 to 250,000 clones, with 16% as singletons. A note on this clone: The antigen is unknown.

Points from the study as a whole: The study found fewer insertions and more deletions at VDJ junctions in type 1 diabetes patients. The study found moderately but significantly shorter TCRB CDR3s in all four CD4+ subsets of Type 1 diabetes patients.

CDR1 is ENHRY and CDR2 is SYGVKD in the germline V gene. V was cut by 2 bases and J by 5 bases, with 7 bases left in between. The CDR3 consists of 13 residues. Sequencing was done on a sample of naive CD4+ T cells from blood. The V and J genes are TRBV10-3 and TRBJ2-1; a weak D match, TRBD2 (5 bases). This receptor was identified in a man aged 25-45 years with type 1 diabetes. The CDR3 sequence: CAISERGDNEQFF. As DNA, the CDR3 is TGTGCCATCAGTGAGCGGGGAGACAATGAGCAGTTCTTC.